This T cell receptor (beta chain) came from a study of molecular identifiers for immune sequencing clone quantification. Notes on the study in general: Identical barcode-sharing TCR molecules could lead to underestimated sizes for highly expanded clones.

Concerning this clonotype: Its antigen is not known.

The CDR3 loop spans 13 amino acids. Between the trimmed V and J ends, which lost 2 bases and 12 bases, there was a span of 16 bases. Germline assignment: CDR1 MNHEY and CDR2 SMNVEV (reference sequence). TCRdb independently ran MiXCR on the PCR reads; one entry per CDR3 protein. This table holds a few hundred thousand distinct CDR3 sequences, 24% found once. This TCR derives from a human donor in good health. Some libraries in this study had Jurkat cell RNA spiked in. The chain combines TRBV27 with TRBJ1-1; D possibly corresponds to TRBD1 (6 bases). Source material: naive CD8+ T cells from blood, with Jurkat cell RNA spiked in. The subset denotes: FACS-sorted CD8+CD4-CCR7+CD45RA+ naive T cells. The CDR3 reads CASSLIQGRKTFF. CDR3 DNA: TGTGCCAGCAGTTTAATTCAGGGGAGGAAAACTTTCTTT.